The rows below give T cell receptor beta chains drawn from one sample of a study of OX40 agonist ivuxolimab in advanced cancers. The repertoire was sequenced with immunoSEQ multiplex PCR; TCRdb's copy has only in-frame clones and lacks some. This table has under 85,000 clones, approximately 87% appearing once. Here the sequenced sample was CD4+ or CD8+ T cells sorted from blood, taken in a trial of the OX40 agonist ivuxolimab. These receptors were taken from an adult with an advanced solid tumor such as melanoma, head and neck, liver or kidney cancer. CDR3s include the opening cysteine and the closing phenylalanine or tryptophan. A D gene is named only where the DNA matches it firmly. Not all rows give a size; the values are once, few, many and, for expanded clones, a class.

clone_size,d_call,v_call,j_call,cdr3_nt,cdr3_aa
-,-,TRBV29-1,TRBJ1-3,TGCAGCGTTAAGGACAGTACGCTTGGAAACACCATATATTTT,CSVKDSTLGNTIYF
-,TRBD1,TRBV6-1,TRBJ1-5,TGTGCCAGCAGGTCCGGGACAGGGAAACAGCCCCAGCATTTT,CASRSGTGKQPQHF
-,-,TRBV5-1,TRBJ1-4,TGCGCCAGCAGTCCATCAGGGAACGTTAATAATGAAAAACTGTTTTTT,CASSPSGNVNNEKLFF
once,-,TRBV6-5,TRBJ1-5,TGTGCCAGCAGCCAAGACCGGGACCCTCAGGAGCCCCAGCATTTT,CASSQDRDPQEPQHF
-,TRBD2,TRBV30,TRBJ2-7,TGTGCCTGGAGTGGGACTAGCGGGAGGGTTTCCTACGAGCAGTACTTC,CAWSGTSGRVSYEQYF
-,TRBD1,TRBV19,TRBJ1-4,TGTGCCAGTAGTAGCACAACAGGGGGAAAACTGTTTTTT,CASSSTTGGKLFF
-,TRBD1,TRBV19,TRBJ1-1,TGTGCCAGTAAAAGACAGGGGAACACTGAAGCTTTCTTT,CASKRQGNTEAFF
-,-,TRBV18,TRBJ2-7,TGTGCCAGCTCACCGGCCGGGACGGCGAGCTCCTACGAGCAGTACTTC,CASSPAGTASSYEQYF
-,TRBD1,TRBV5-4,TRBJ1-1,TGTGCCAGCAGCAAACAGGGGACGGGAACTGAAGCTTTCTTT,CASSKQGTGTEAFF
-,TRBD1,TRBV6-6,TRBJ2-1,TGTGCCAGCAGGGGGACAGGCCAATTCCCCCATGAGCAGTTCTTC,CASRGTGQFPHEQFF
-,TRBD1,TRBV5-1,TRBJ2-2,TGCGCCAGCGGCGGACAGGGGCTTGACACCGGGGAGCTGTTTTTT,CASGGQGLDTGELFF
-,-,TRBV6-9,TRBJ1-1,TGTGCCAGCGGCCGGTCAGGGGTCACTGAAGCTTTCTTT,CASGRSGVTEAFF
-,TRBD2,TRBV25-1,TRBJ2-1,TGTGCCAGCAGTGACGGGACTAGCGGGGACAATGAGCAGTTCTTC,CASSDGTSGDNEQFF
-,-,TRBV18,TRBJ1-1,TGTGCCAGCTCACCACAAAGGGGGGAGTGGGGCACTGAAGCTTTCTTT,CASSPQRGEWGTEAFF
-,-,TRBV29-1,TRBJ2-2,TGCAGCGTTGAAAAGGGGACGAACACCGGGGAGCTGTTTTTT,CSVEKGTNTGELFF
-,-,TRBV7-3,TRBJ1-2,TGTGCCAGCAGCCCGCGGGACGGGGCGGGTGGCTACACCTTC,CASSPRDGAGGYTF
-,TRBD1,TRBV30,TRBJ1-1,TGTGCCTGGAGCCGTGACAGGGGGGTCACTGAAGCTTTCTTT,CAWSRDRGVTEAFF
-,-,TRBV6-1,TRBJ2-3,TGTGCCAGCAGTGAATTTTCTTTGGGGGGGCTTTCGGATACGCAGTATTTT,CASSEFSLGGLSDTQYF
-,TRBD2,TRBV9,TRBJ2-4,TGTGCCAGCAGCGTTAGCGGGAGGGGGGCCAAAAACATTCAGTACTTC,CASSVSGRGAKNIQYF
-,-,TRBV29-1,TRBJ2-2,TGCAGCGTTGATGATAGGAAATCGAACACCGGGGAGCTGTTTTTT,CSVDDRKSNTGELFF
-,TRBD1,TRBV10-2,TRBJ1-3,TGCGCCAGCAGAACCGGGACAGCTGGAAACACCATATATTTT,CASRTGTAGNTIYF
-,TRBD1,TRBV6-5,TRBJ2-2,TGTGCCAGCAGGCGGACAGGGACCGGGGAGCTGTTTTTT,CASRRTGTGELFF
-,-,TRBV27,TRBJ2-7,TGTGCCAGCAGGTTGGCGGGGTGCCCAACTGGCGACGAGCAGTACTTC,CASRLAGCPTGDEQYF
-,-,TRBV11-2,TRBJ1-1,TGTGCCAGCAGCTTAGTAGGTTGGCAGGGTGAAGGAGGAGCTTTCTTT,CASSLVGWQGEGGAFF
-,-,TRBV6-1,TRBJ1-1,TGTGCCAGCAGGACCGATATGAACACTGAAGCTTTCTTT,CASRTDMNTEAFF
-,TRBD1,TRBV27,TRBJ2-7,TGTGCCAGCAGTCTAAAGGACAGGCCTTCCTACGAGCAGTACTTC,CASSLKDRPSYEQYF
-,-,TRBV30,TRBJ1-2,TGTGCCTGGAGTGTCGGTAAAAACTATGGCTACACCTTC,CAWSVGKNYGYTF
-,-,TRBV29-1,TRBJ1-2,TGCAGCGTTGAAGCCACCTACAGAAACTATGGCTACACCTTC,CSVEATYRNYGYTF
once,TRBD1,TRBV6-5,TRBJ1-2,TGTGCCAGCAGAGGACAGGGGGAATACTATGGCTACACCTTC,CASRGQGEYYGYTF
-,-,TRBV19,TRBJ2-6,TGTGCCAGTAGGGGGCCTAGGACAGCCAACTCCAACGTCCTGACTTTC,CASRGPRTANSNVLTF
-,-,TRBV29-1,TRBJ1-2,TGCAGCGTTGAGCGTCAATATGGCTACACCTTC,CSVERQYGYTF
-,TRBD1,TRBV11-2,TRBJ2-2,TGTGCCAGCGGAAAAATGACAGGGTCGGACACCGGGGAGCTGTTTTTT,CASGKMTGSDTGELFF
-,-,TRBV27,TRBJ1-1,TGTGCCAGCAGTTTTTACTCAAATATGAACACTGAAGCTTTCTTT,CASSFYSNMNTEAFF
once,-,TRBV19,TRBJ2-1,TGTGCCAGTATAAGCCTAGTGGGTGAGCAGTTCTTC,CASISLVGEQFF
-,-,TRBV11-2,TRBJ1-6,TGTGCCAGCAGCTCCCGCGGCGATTCACCCCTCCACTTT,CASSSRGDSPLHF
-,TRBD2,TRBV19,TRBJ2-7,TGTGCCAGTAGTAGATCGAGCGGGAGAGCCTACGAGCAGTACTTC,CASSRSSGRAYEQYF
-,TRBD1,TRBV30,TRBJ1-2,TGTGCCTGGAGTGTACAGGAGACAGGGAGGGTTGGCTACACCTTC,CAWSVQETGRVGYTF
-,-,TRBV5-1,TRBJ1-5,TGCGCCAGCAGCATCGGGACTGATAATCAGCCCCAGCATTTT,CASSIGTDNQPQHF
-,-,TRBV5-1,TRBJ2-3,TGCGCCAGCAACGGCGGGATCGGGGGCCTGACAGATACGCAGTATTTT,CASNGGIGGLTDTQYF
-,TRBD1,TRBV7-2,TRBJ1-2,TGTGCCAGCAGCATACGGGGACAGGGGGAAAGAGGCTACACCTTC,CASSIRGQGERGYTF
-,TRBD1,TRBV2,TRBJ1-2,TGTGCCAGCAGTGAAGGACAAGGACAGGGGGCTGGGGGCTACACCTTC,CASSEGQGQGAGGYTF
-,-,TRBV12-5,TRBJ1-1,TGTGCTAGTGGTTTGGCCCGAGGTCGTGGGCTCGCTGGAGAAGCTTTCTTT,CASGLARGRGLAGEAFF
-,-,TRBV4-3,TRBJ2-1,TGCGCCAGCAGCCTCAATTGGGCGGATGAGCAGTTCTTC,CASSLNWADEQFF
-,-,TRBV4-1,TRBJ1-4,TGCGCCAGCAGCCCTTCCTTCAGGGCAACTAATGAAAAACTGTTTTTT,CASSPSFRATNEKLFF
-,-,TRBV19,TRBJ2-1,TGTGCCAGTACGGGAGCGGGTCCCAATGAGCAGTTCTTC,CASTGAGPNEQFF
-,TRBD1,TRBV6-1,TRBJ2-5,TGTGCCAGCAGTGAAGCCGGACAGGGGCGGGTGACCCAGTACTTC,CASSEAGQGRVTQYF
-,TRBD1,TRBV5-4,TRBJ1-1,TGTGCCAGCAGCCCCCCTGGACAGGGCAACACTGAAGCTTTCTTT,CASSPPGQGNTEAFF
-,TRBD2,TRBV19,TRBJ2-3,TGTGCCACCGGACTAGCGGGAGACACAGATACGCAGTATTTT,CATGLAGDTDTQYF
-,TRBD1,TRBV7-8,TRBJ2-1,TGTGCCAGCAGCTCTCCGGGACAGGGGTACAATGAGCAGTTCTTC,CASSSPGQGYNEQFF
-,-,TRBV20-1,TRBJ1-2,TGCAGTGCTAATGGCTACACCTTC,CSANGYTF
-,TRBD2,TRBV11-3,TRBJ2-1,TGTGCCAGCAGCTTACTTGGCGGGAGCTCCTACAATGAGCAGTTCTTC,CASSLLGGSSYNEQFF
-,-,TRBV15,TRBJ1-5,TGTGCCACCAGCAGAGTATTAAGGCGAAGCAATCAGCCCCAGCATTTT,CATSRVLRRSNQPQHF
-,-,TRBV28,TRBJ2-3,TGTGCCGGGGGACGGGGAACGTACACAGATACGCAGTATTTT,CAGGRGTYTDTQYF